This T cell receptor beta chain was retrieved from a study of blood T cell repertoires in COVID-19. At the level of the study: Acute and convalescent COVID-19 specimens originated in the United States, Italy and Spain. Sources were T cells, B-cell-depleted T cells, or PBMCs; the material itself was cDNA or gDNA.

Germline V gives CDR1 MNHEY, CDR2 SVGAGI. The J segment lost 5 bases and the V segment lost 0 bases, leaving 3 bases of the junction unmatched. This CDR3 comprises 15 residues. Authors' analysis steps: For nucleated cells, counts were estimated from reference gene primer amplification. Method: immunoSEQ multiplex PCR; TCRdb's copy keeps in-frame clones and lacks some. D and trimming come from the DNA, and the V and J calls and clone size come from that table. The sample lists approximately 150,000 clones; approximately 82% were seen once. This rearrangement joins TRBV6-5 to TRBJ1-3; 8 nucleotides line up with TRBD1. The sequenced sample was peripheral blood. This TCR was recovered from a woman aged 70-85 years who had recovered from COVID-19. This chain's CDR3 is CASSYSDRGRNTIYF. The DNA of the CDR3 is TGTGCCAGCAGTTACTCCGACAGGGGTAGAAACACCATATATTTT.